This T cell receptor beta chain was captured by sequencing in a study of patients and donors after allogeneic stem cell transplantation. This clonotype appeared many times. TCRdb fed the RT-PCR reads into MiXCR, producing one record per CDR3 protein. The sample includes roughly 940,000 distinct CDR3 sequences, roughly 18% of them seen just once. This CDR3 spans 15 amino acids. V shed 4 bases, J shed 5 bases, and the junction held 7 bases outside the gene matches. The sequence came from a human donor who was either an allogeneic HSCT recipient or a stem cell or donor lymphocyte infusion donor (not recorded which). It is not recorded whose cells these are; they may come from a transplant donor. Input material: blood, either unsorted or a sorted T cell fraction (not recorded which). V and J are TRBV12-3 or TRBV12-4 and TRBJ2-5; 10 bases line up with TRBD1. The CDR3, as DNA: TGTGCCAGCAGTTCAAGGGACAGGGGAGGGGAGACCCAGTACTTC. It specifies CASSSRDRGGETQYF.